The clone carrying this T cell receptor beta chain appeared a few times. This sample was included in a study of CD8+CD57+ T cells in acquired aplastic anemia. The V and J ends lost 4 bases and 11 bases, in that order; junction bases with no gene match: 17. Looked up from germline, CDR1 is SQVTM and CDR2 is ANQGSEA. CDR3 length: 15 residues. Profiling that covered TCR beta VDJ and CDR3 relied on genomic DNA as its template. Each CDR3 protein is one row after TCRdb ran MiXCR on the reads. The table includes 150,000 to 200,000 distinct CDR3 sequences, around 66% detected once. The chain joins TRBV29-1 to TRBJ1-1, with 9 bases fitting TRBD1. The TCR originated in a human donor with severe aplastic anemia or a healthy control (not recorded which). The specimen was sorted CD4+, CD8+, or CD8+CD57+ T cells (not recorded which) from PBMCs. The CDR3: CSVGRGGQGAHSAFF. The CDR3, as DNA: TGCAGCGTTGGCCGTGGGGGACAGGGAGCACATTCGGCTTTCTTT.